Each of the 4 T cell receptor beta chains below was sequenced from the same sample in a study of T cell responses to AZD1222 COVID-19 vaccine (dated by TCRdb to 2020 to 2023). This sample's time point label indicates: baseline before first vaccination. The treatment or condition label for this specimen denotes: meningococcal conjugate vaccine given as trial control. Library construction relied on the immunoSEQ multiplex PCR assay. Here the immuneACCESS table is served through TCRdb, limited to in-frame sequences with V and J called. Missing clones are a known gap in these copies; in checked studies unresolved V genes cover under half, and the rest lacks a known reason. Present in this sample are some 96,000 clones, around 87% of which were seen just once. The top ten clones comprise just over 4% of the sample. Specimen: peripheral blood, collected on day 0 of MenACWY control vaccination. The receptors come from an adult in good health.

The J gene is TRBJ1-5, the V gene TRBV28, with 10 bases lining up with TRBD1. The CDR3 spans 16 residues. V shed 6 bases, J shed 7 bases, and the junction held 12 bases outside the gene matches. From germline, CDR1 is MDHEN and CDR2 SYDVKM. CDR3 nucleotides: TGTGCCAGCAGCCCCCGGGGACAGGGGACTCTACAGCCCCAGCATTTT. The encoded protein is CASSPRGQGTLQPQHF.

J is TRBJ1-2 and V is TRBV28, with D perhaps matching TRBD1 (5 bases). This CDR3 region has 14 residues. Between the trimmed V and J ends, which lost 2 bases and 4 bases, there was a span of 11 bases. The germline CDR1 and CDR2 sequences are MDHEN and SYDVKM. CDR3: CASSLPGRLYGYTF. CDR3 DNA sequence: TGTGCCAGCAGTTTACCGGGACGGCTCTATGGCTACACCTTC.

The V call is TRBV14, the J call TRBJ1-1; maybe TRBD1 (5 bases). In germline, CDR1 is SGHDN, CDR2 FVKESK. V shed 0 bases and J shed 4 bases, with 15 bases lying between them. This CDR3 region has 16 residues. The CDR3 is CASSQDRQWGVTEAFF. The CDR3 DNA is TGTGCCAGCAGCCAAGATCGACAGTGGGGAGTCACTGAAGCTTTCTTT.

This rearrangement joins TRBV5-1 to TRBJ1-2; 8 bases match TRBD1. This CDR3 spans 12 amino acids. The germline V gene encodes CDR1 SGHRS and CDR2 YFSETQ. J was trimmed by 7 bases and V by 4 bases; bases with no gene match: 3. The CDR3 nucleotides read TGCGCCAGCAGCGTGGACAGGGCTGGCTACACCTTC. As protein: CASSVDRAGYTF.